The 27 T cell receptor beta chains below were found in one sample sequenced in a study of blood T cell repertoires in COVID-19. Here immunoSEQ multiplex PCR was the method, and the copy in TCRdb shows in-frame clones only, minus some. Here the sample spans approximately 180,000 clones, about 84% being singletons. Sequencing input: peripheral blood. These receptors all come from a person in their 70s with COVID-19, enrolled during active disease.

This clone was counted only a few times. The chain joins TRBV27 to TRBJ2-2; 8 nucleotides line up with TRBD1. The CDR3 totals 16 residues. V lost 5 bases to trimming and J lost 0 bases; unmatched junction nucleotides: 5. Germline V CDR1 and CDR2: MNHEY, SMNVEV (reference sequence). The CDR3 spells CASSVQGAANTGELFF. The CDR3, as DNA: TGTGCCAGCAGTGTCCAGGGGGCCGCGAACACCGGGGAGCTGTTTTTT.

The chain has TRBV30 and TRBJ2-1; D may correspond to TRBD1 or TRBD2 (5 bases each). V was pared by 8 bases and J by 6 bases, with 20 bases between. CDR1 GTSNPN and CDR2 SVGIG come from the germline V gene (reference sequence). The CDR3 is 14 residues long. CDR3: CAGGVGAIPNEQFF. The DNA for the CDR3 is TGTGCCGGGGGTGTAGGGGCGATCCCCAATGAGCAGTTCTTC.

This chain connects TRBV13 to TRBJ2-1, with 7 bases identical to TRBD1. J lost 0 bases, V lost 4 bases, and 9 bases had no gene match. CDR3 length: 17 amino acids. Germline V gene lookup returns CDR1 PRHDT and CDR2 FYEKMQ (reference sequence). The CDR3 loop reads CASSSKTGDHSYNEQFF. The CDR3 DNA reads as TGTGCCAGCAGCTCCAAAACAGGGGACCACTCCTACAATGAGCAGTTCTTC.

This sequence joins TRBV6-5 and TRBJ2-3, with D hard to call. The germline V and J ends were trimmed by 2 bases and 0 bases, with 9 bases remaining between them. Germline CDR1 is MNHEY and CDR2 is SVGAGI. The CDR3 length is 15 residues. The CDR3 nucleotides are TGTGCCAGCAGTTACCTATCCGCAAGCACAGATACGCAGTATTTT. Translated: CASSYLSASTDTQYF.

This chain uses TRBV19 with TRBJ2-5; no reliable D call. Germline loops: CDR1 LNHDA, CDR2 SQIVND (reference sequence). CDR3 size: 11 residues. The germline V and J ends were trimmed by 6 bases and 2 bases, with 4 bases remaining between them. CDR3 nucleotide sequence: TGTGCCAGTAGGCAGCAAGAGACCCAGTACTTC. It yields the protein CASRQQETQYF.

The V gene is TRBV18, the J gene TRBJ2-1; 7 positions agree with TRBD1. Germline V gene lookup returns CDR1 KGHSH and CDR2 LQKENI. After removal of 3 bases from V and 5 bases from J, the junction contained 4 bases not matched to a gene. The CDR3 extends over 14 amino acids. The CDR3, as DNA: TGTGCCAGCTCACCGACAGGGCTGGACAATGAGCAGTTCTTC. It yields the protein CASSPTGLDNEQFF.

This chain links TRBV9 with TRBJ1-6; a possible D gene is TRBD1 (6 bases). V was pared by 2 bases and J by 7 bases, with 10 bases between. Germline V gives CDR1 SGDLS, CDR2 YYNGEE. This CDR3 has 14 amino acids. Here the CDR3 reads CASSVLDSNSPLHF. The CDR3 DNA reads TGTGCCAGCAGCGTCTTGGACAGCAATTCACCCCTCCACTTT.

The V and J genes are TRBV27 and TRBJ2-7; possible D gene TRBD1, 5 bases. V lost 11 bases to trimming and J lost 0 bases, with 14 bases between them. Germline-derived CDR1 and CDR2 are MNHEY and SMNVEV (reference sequence). The CDR3 spans 13 residues. The CDR3 region has the DNA TGTGCCTCAAAGTACAGGAGCTCCTACGAGCAGTACTTC. It is translated as CASKYRSSYEQYF.

J is TRBJ2-3 and V is TRBV12-3 or TRBV12-4, with D perhaps matching TRBD2 (7 bases). The CDR3 contains 13 residues. V lost 4 bases, J lost 6 bases, and 11 bases lay in between. The CDR3 sequence is CASSWGRGDTQYF. In DNA, the CDR3 is TGTGCCAGCAGTTGGGGGCGGGGGGATACGCAGTATTTT.

This clone was counted ten times or more. V usage is TRBV10-3 and J usage is TRBJ2-5, with D perhaps TRBD2 (5 bases). The germline V gene encodes CDR1 ENHRY and CDR2 SYGVKD. V was shortened by 3 bases and J by 3 bases, with 29 bases between the two germline ends. CDR3 length: 20 residues. CDR3 region: CAISDLGRFAGSAEEETQYF. The CDR3, as DNA: TGTGCCATCAGTGATTTGGGAAGGTTTGCCGGTAGCGCAGAAGAAGAGACCCAGTACTTC.

The CDR3 is CAISDGGDGSAEAFF. CDR3 sequence (DNA): TGTGCCATCAGTGATGGGGGGGACGGGAGCGCTGAAGCTTTCTTT. This chain links TRBV10-3 with TRBJ1-1; D perhaps matches TRBD1 (5 bases). The CDR3 loop spans 15 amino acids. Trimming took off 3 bases at V and 6 bases at J, with 17 bases between the two ends. CDR1 is ENHRY and CDR2 is SYGVKD in the germline V gene.

The rearrangement uses TRBV5-5 and TRBJ1-6; 9 bases are shared with TRBD1. Germline V gives CDR1 SGHKS, CDR2 YYEKEE (reference sequence). Trimming took 4 bases from V and 7 from J; bases not matched to a gene: 6. The CDR3 sequence is 15 residues long. CDR3 sequence reads: CASSSRDRDNSPLHF. In nucleotides, the CDR3 is TGTGCCAGCAGCAGCCGGGACAGGGACAATTCACCCCTCCACTTT.

V usage is TRBV5-1 and J usage is TRBJ1-5, with D maybe TRBD1 (5 bases). The V end lost 0 bases, the J end lost 4 bases, and 8 bases lay between the germline ends. The CDR3 runs 14 residues. In germline, CDR1 is SGHRS, CDR2 YFSETQ. The CDR3 reads CASSLGQLNQPQHF. CDR3 sequence (DNA): TGCGCCAGCAGCTTGGGACAGTTAAATCAGCCCCAGCATTTT.

The chain is built from TRBV4-3 and TRBJ2-5, with TRBD2 matching 12 bases. The length of the CDR3 is 17 residues. V lost 0 bases to trimming and J lost 5 bases; unmatched junction nucleotides: 7. CDR1 LGHNA and CDR2 YSLEER come from the germline V gene. The CDR3 bases are TGCGCCAGCAGCCAAGAGACTAGCGGGGGCCCAGGGGAGACCCAGTACTTC. Protein sequence: CASSQETSGGPGETQYF.

The chain links TRBV15 to TRBJ2-2; 9 bases match TRBD2. The CDR3 runs 15 residues. Germline CDR1 is LNHNV and CDR2 is YYDKDF (reference sequence). Trimming cost V 8 bases and J 0 bases; bases outside gene matches: 4. CDR3: CATGPSGANTGELFF. The CDR3, as DNA: TGTGCCACCGGGCCTAGCGGGGCGAACACCGGGGAGCTGTTTTTT.

The CDR3 loop reads CASRGAGYEQYF. The CDR3 nucleotides read TGTGCCAGCAGGGGTGCGGGCTACGAGCAGTACTTC. This chain uses TRBV11-2 with TRBJ2-7; D is possibly TRBD2 (5 bases). The germline V gene encodes CDR1 SGHAT and CDR2 FQNNGV. Deletions cut 6 bases from V and 3 bases from J, with 9 bases between. The CDR3 has 12 residues.

The chain links TRBV21-1 to TRBJ2-3; the D call TRBD2 from the table was never checked on the DNA. TRBV21-1 is labeled a pseudogene. This CDR3 contains 16 residues. For the CDR3, the DNA is TGTGCCAGCAGCCACACTAGCGGGGGGGCCCCGGATACGCAGTATTTT. Translating it yields CASSHTSGGAPDTQYF.

The V gene is TRBV10-2, the J gene TRBJ1-1; D is possibly TRBD1 (5 bases). The CDR3 is made up of 14 amino acids. V was cut by 0 bases and J by 4 bases, with 9 bases left in between. CDR1 WSHSY and CDR2 SAAADI come from the germline V gene. DNA for the CDR3: TGCGCCAGCAGTGAGTCGACAGATACCACTGAAGCTTTCTTT. It encodes CASSESTDTTEAFF.

The chain couples TRBV11-3 to TRBJ2-3; D not certain. Trimming shortened V by 2 bases and J by 2 bases, and 11 bases separated the two germline ends. Germline V gene data show CDR1 as SGHNT and CDR2 as YENEEA. This CDR3 is built from 15 residues. The CDR3 region is CASSLSSEPTDTQYF. The CDR3 region has the DNA TGTGCCAGCAGCTTAAGTTCAGAACCCACAGATACGCAGTATTTT.

The rearrangement links TRBV15 to TRBJ2-7; weak D call: TRBD1 (6 bases). The length of the CDR3 is 16 residues. The V end lost 0 bases, the J end lost 5 bases, and 17 bases lay between the germline ends. The germline V gene has CDR1 LNHNV and CDR2 YYDKDF (reference sequence). In nucleotides, the CDR3 is TGTGCCACCAGCAGAGATCCGGCAGGGGAAGGCGACGAGCAGTACTTC. Translating it yields CATSRDPAGEGDEQYF.

The chain joins TRBV27 to TRBJ2-2, with a tentative D call TRBD2 (5 bases). The CDR3 consists of 16 residues. V lost 6 bases and J 8 bases, leaving 22 bases between the germline ends. CDR1 and CDR2 (germline): MNHEY, SMNVEV (reference sequence). DNA of the CDR3: TGTGCCAGCAGGACCCCGACTCGGTCTCGAGGGGGGGAGCTGTTTTTT. Its protein product is CASRTPTRSRGGELFF.

The J gene is TRBJ1-5, the V gene TRBV5-1, with TRBD1 matching 9 bases. From germline, CDR1 is SGHRS and CDR2 YFSETQ. The CDR3 covers 15 residues. The V segment lost 2 bases and the J segment 3 bases; nucleotides outside the gene matches: 3. Here the CDR3 reads CASSFRDRVNQPQHF. CDR3 DNA: TGCGCCAGCAGCTTCCGGGACAGGGTCAATCAGCCCCAGCATTTT. Variable domain in full (rest from reference TRBV5-1 and TRBJ1-5): KAGVTQTPRYLIKTRGQQVTLSCSPISGHRSVSWYQQTPGQGLQFLFEYFSETQRNKGNFPGRFSGRQFSNSRSEMNVSTLELGDSALYLCASSFRDRVNQPQHFGDGTRLSIL.

This sequence joins TRBV7-2 and TRBJ2-5, with unresolved D. Trimming shortened V by 2 bases and J by 7 bases, and 14 bases separated the two germline ends. The CDR3 contains 14 residues. The germline gives CDR1 SGHTA, CDR2 FQGNSA. The CDR3 loop is CASSLRGTATTQYF. CDR3 in DNA: TGTGCCAGCAGCTTACGTGGCACCGCCACGACCCAGTACTTC.

The table lists this clone with a few counts. CDR3 sequence (DNA): TGTGCCAGCAGCTTGGAATTCCGGACAGGGAAAGATACGCAGTATTTT. Amino acid sequence: CASSLEFRTGKDTQYF. This chain joins TRBV5-6 and TRBJ2-3, with TRBD1 matching over 8 bases. Unmatched junction bases numbered 8, after V lost 0 bases and J lost 5 bases. Germline-derived CDR1 and CDR2 are SGHDT and YYEEEE. The CDR3 contains 16 residues.

The chain is built from TRBV10-3 and TRBJ2-5; possibly TRBD2 for D (6 bases). Trimming pared 4 bases from V and 5 bases from J, leaving 11 bases between. The germline V gene encodes CDR1 ENHRY and CDR2 SYGVKD. The CDR3 is 13 residues long. CDR3 nucleotides: TGTGCCATCAGTGGCGGGGACTTGGAGACCCAGTACTTC. Translation: CAISGGDLETQYF.

The chain couples TRBV28 to TRBJ1-3; D perhaps matches TRBD1 (6 bases). Germline CDR1 and CDR2: MDHEN and SYDVKM. The CDR3 length is 15 residues. Trimming removed 3 bases at V and 4 bases at J, with 13 bases between. CDR3: CASSFLGARGNTIYF. The DNA for the CDR3 is TGTGCCAGCAGTTTTCTGGGGGCGCGGGGAAACACCATATATTTT. The entire variable domain, with the rest obtained from reference TRBV28 and TRBJ1-3, is as follows: DVKVTQSSRYLVKRTGEKVFLECVQDMDHENMFWYRQDPGLGLRLIYFSYDVKMKEKGDIPEGYSVSREKKERFSLILESASTNQTSMYLCASSFLGARGNTIYFGEGSWLTVV.

With respect to this clone: Other nucleotide sequences from this sample produce the same CDR3. In nucleotides, the CDR3 is TGTGCCTGGAGCGGGAGTAGCAATCAGCCCCAGCATTTT. Its protein product is CAWSGSSNQPQHF. The chain joins TRBV30 to TRBJ1-5; D gene uncertain. This CDR3 region has 13 residues. Germline-derived CDR1 and CDR2 are GTSNPN and SVGIG (reference sequence). Trimming cost V 3 bases and J 0 bases, with 6 bases left between them.